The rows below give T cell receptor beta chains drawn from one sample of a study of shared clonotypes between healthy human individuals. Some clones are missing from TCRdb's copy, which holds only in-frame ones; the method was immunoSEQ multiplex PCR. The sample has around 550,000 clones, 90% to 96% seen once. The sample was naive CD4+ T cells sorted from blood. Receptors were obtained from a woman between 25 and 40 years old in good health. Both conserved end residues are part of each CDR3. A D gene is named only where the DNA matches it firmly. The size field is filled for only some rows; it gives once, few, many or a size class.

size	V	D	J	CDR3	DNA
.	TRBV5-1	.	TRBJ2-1	CASSQKGTLGEQFF	TGCGCCAGCAGTCAAAAGGGAACTTTAGGTGAGCAGTTCTTC
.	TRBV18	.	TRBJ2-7	CASSQGYEQYF	TGTGCCAGCTCGCAGGGCTACGAGCAGTACTTC
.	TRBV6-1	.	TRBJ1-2	CASSLMSSYGYTF	TGTGCCAGCAGCTTAATGTCGAGCTATGGCTACACCTTC
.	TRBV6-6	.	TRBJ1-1	CASSYPGTTEAFF	TGTGCCAGCAGTTATCCGGGGACCACTGAAGCTTTCTTT
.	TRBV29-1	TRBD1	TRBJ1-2	CSAKGQGDYGYTF	TGCAGCGCCAAGGGACAGGGAGACTATGGCTACACCTTC
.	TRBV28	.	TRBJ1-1	CASSRRKAGSTEAFF	TGTGCCAGCAGTCGGAGGAAGGCAGGGTCGACTGAAGCTTTCTTT
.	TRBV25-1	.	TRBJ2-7	CATLHYEQYF	TGTGCCACCCTACATTACGAGCAGTACTTC
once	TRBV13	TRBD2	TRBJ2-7	CASSLARGRDLEQYF	TGTGCCAGCAGCTTAGCTCGCGGGAGAGATCTCGAGCAGTACTTC
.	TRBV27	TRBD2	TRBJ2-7	CASSGLAAYEQYF	TGTGCCAGCAGTGGACTAGCGGCATACGAGCAGTACTTC
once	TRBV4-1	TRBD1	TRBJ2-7	CASSNTGTGGYEQYF	TGCGCCAGCAGCAATACCGGGACAGGGGGGTACGAGCAGTACTTC
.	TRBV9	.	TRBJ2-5	CASSSLRGPTRGQETQYF	TGTGCCAGCAGCTCGCTCCGGGGCCCTACGAGGGGCCAAGAGACCCAGTACTTC
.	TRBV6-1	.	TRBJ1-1	CASNSLNTEAFF	TGTGCCAGCAATAGCTTGAACACTGAAGCTTTCTTT
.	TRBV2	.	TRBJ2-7	CASSASGRPFSYEQYF	TGTGCCAGCAGTGCTTCGGGGCGGCCCTTCTCCTACGAGCAGTACTTC
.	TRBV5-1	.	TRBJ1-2	CASSLAQHPVYGYTF	TGCGCCAGCAGCTTGGCCCAACATCCTGTCTATGGCTACACCTTC
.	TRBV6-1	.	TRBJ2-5	CASGEETQYF	TGTGCCAGCGGTGAAGAGACCCAGTACTTC
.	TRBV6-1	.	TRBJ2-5	CASSDLGVGETQYF	TGTGCCAGCAGTGATCTGGGGGTGGGAGAGACCCAGTACTTC
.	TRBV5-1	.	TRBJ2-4	CASSLGAEENIQYF	TGCGCCAGCAGCTTAGGGGCTGAGGAAAACATTCAGTACTTC
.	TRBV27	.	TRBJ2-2	CASSSFPGVAGELFF	TGTGCCAGCAGTTCATTTCCTGGCGTAGCCGGGGAGCTGTTTTTT
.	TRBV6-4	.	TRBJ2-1	CASQLKGPVFLEQFF	TGTGCCAGTCAGTTGAAGGGGCCGGTCTTCTTGGAACAGTTCTTC
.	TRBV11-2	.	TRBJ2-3	CASSLFQAEYTDTQYF	TGTGCCAGCAGCTTATTTCAAGCAGAATATACAGATACGCAGTATTTT